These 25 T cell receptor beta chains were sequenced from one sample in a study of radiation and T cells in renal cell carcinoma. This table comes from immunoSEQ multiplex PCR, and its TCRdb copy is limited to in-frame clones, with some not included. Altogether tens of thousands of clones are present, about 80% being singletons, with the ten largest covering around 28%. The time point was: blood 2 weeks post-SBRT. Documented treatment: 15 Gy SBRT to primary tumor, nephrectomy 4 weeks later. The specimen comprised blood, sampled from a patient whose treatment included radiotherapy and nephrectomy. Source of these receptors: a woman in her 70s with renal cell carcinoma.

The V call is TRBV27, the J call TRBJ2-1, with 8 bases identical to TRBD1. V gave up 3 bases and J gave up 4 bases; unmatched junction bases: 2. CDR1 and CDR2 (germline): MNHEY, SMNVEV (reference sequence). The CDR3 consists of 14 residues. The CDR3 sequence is CASSFGQGYNEQFF. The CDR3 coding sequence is TGTGCCAGCAGTTTTGGACAGGGATACAATGAGCAGTTCTTC.

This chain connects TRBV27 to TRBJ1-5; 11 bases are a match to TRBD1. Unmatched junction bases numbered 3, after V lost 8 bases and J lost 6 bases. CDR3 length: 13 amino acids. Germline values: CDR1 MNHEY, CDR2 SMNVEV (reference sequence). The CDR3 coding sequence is TGTGCCAGCTGGACAGGGGGCGGTCAGCCCCAGCATTTT. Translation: CASWTGGGQPQHF.

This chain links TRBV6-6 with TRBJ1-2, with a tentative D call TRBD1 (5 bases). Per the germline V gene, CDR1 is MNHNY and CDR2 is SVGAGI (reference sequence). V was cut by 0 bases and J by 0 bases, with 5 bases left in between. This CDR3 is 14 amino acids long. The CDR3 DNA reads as TGTGCCAGCAGTTACTCGGGGGCTAACTATGGCTACACCTTC. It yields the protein CASSYSGANYGYTF.

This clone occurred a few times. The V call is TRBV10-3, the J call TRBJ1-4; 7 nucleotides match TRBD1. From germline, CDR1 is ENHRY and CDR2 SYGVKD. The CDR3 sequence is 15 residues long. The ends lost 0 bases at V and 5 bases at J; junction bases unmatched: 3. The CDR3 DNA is TGTGCCATCAGTGAGTCTGGGACAGAGAATGAAAAACTGTTTTTT. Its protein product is CAISESGTENEKLFF.

The CDR3, as DNA: TGTGCCAGTAGCACAACAGGGGGCTGGGTGGAGCAGTACTTC. Protein product: CASSTTGGWVEQYF. V is TRBV19 and J is TRBJ2-7; 9 nucleotides agree with TRBD1. The CDR3 has 14 residues. Germline V gene data show CDR1 as LNHDA and CDR2 as SQIVND (reference sequence). J lost 7 bases, V lost 6 bases, and 10 bases had no gene match.

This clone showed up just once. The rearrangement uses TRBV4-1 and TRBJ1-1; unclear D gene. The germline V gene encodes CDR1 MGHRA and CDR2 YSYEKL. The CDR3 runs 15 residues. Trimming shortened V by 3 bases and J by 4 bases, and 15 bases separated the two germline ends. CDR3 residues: CASSHGRANPTEAFF. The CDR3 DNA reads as TGCGCCAGCAGCCATGGAAGGGCCAATCCCACTGAAGCTTTCTTT.

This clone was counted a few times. CDR3 nucleotide sequence: TGTGCCAGCGGAGGGGATGGAGGAGAGACCCAGTACTTC. Its translation: CASGGDGGETQYF. The V gene is TRBV27, the J gene TRBJ2-5; D possibly corresponds to TRBD2 (6 bases). The CDR3 spans 13 residues. CDR1 is MNHEY and CDR2 is SMNVEV in the germline V gene (reference sequence). V lost 8 bases to trimming and J lost 4 bases, with 14 bases between them.

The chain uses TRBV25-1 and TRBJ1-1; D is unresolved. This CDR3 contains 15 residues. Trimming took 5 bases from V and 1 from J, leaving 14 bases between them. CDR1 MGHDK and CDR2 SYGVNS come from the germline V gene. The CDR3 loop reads CASSQALRENTEAFF. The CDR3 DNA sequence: TGTGCCAGCAGTCAAGCCCTGCGAGAGAACACTGAAGCTTTCTTT.

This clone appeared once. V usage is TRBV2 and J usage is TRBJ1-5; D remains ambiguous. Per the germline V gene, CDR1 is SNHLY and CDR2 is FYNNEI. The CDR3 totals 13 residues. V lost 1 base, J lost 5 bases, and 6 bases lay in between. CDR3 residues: CASSEGAYQPQHF. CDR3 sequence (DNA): TGTGCCAGCAGTGAAGGGGCGTATCAGCCCCAGCATTTT. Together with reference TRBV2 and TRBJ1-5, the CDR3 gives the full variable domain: EPEVTQTPSHQVTQMGQEVILRCVPISNHLYFYWYRQILGQKVEFLVSFYNNEISEKSEIFDDQFSVERPDGSNFTLKIRSTKLEDSAMYFCASSEGAYQPQHFGDGTRLSIL.

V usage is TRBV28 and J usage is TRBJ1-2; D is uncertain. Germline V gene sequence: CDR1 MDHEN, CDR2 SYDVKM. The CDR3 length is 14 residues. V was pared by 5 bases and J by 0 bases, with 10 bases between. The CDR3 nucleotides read TGTGCCAGCAGTCTGGACGGCCCTAACTATGGCTACACCTTC. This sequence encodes CASSLDGPNYGYTF.

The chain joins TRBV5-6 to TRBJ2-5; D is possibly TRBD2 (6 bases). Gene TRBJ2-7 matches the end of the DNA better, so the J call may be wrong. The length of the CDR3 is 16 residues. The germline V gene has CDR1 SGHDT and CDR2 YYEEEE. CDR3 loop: CASSFRGLQDQDEQYF. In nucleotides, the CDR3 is TGTGCCAGCAGCTTCCGGGGACTGCAGGATCAGGACGAGCAGTACTTC.

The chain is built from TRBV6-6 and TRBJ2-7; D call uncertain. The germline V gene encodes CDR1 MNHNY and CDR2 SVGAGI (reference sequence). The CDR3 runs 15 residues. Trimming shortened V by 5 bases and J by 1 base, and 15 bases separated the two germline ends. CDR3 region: CASSPNRVPSYEQYF. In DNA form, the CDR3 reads TGTGCCAGCAGTCCTAACCGGGTCCCGTCCTACGAGCAGTACTTC.

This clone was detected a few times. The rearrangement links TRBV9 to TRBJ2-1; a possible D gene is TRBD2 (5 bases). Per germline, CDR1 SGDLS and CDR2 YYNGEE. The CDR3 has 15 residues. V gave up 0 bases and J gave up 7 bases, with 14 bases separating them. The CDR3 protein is CASSVAGSQFNEQFF. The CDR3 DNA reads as TGTGCCAGCAGCGTAGCGGGGAGCCAATTTAATGAGCAGTTCTTC. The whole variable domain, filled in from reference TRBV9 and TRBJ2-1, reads DSGVTQTPKHLITATGQRVTLRCSPRSGDLSVYWYQQSLDQGLQFLIQYYNGEERAKGNILERFSAQQFPDLHSELNLSSLELGDSALYFCASSVAGSQFNEQFFGPGTRLTVL.

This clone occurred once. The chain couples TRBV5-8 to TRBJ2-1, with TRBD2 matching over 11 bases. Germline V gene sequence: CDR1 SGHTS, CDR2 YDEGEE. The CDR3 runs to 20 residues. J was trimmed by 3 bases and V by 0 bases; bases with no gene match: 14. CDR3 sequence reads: CASSLGFVVAGGHLYNEQFF. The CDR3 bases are TGTGCCAGCAGCTTGGGATTTGTAGTAGCGGGAGGGCACCTCTACAATGAGCAGTTCTTC.

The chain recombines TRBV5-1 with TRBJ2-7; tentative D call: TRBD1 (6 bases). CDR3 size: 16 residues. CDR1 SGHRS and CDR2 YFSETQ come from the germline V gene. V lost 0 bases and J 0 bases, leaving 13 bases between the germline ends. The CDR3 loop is CASSLAGQTRSYEQYF. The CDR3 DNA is TGCGCCAGCAGCTTGGCCGGACAGACACGCTCCTACGAGCAGTACTTC.

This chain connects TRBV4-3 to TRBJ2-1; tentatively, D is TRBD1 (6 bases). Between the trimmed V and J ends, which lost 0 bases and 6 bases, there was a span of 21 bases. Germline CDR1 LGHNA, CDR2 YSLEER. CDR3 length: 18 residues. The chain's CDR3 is CASSQDQTGFTFRNEQFF. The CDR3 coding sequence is TGCGCCAGCAGCCAAGATCAAACAGGGTTCACCTTTCGCAATGAGCAGTTCTTC.

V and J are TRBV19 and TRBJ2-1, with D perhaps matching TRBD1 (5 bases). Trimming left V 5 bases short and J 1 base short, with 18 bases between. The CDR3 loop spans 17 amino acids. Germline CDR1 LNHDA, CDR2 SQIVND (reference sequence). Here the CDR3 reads CASSPQWQGKSYNEQFF. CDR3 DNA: TGTGCCAGTAGTCCACAATGGCAGGGAAAGTCCTACAATGAGCAGTTCTTC.

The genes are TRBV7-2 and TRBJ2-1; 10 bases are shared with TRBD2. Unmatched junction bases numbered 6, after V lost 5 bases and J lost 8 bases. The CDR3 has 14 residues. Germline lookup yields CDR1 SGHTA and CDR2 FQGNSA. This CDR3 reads CASSPGLANDEQFF. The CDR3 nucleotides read TGTGCCAGCAGCCCGGGACTAGCGAACGATGAGCAGTTCTTC.

CDR3 sequence: CASSQGRQRDYGYTF. CDR3 nucleotides: TGTGCCAGCAGCCAGGGACGCCAGCGGGACTATGGCTACACCTTC. The chain couples TRBV7-9 to TRBJ1-2; TRBD1 might be the D (5 bases). The CDR3 has 15 amino acids. Germline CDR1 and CDR2: SEHNR and FQNEAQ (reference sequence). V was pared by 5 bases and J by 3 bases, with 16 bases between.

The CDR3 nucleotides are TGCGCCAGCAGTGAGGGACAGGGGTTCCACGAGCAGTACTTC. Its protein product is CASSEGQGFHEQYF. The chain links TRBV10-1 to TRBJ2-7; 9 nucleotides line up with TRBD1. V dropped 2 bases and J dropped 5; count of bases not matched to a gene: 4. Germline CDR1 reads WNHNN; CDR2 reads SYGVQD (reference sequence). The CDR3 contains 14 residues.

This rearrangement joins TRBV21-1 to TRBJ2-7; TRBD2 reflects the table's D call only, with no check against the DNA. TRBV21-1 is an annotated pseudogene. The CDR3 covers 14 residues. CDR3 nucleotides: TGTGCCAGCAGCAAAGTTGAAGAGAACTACGAGCAGTACTTC. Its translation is CASSKVEENYEQYF.

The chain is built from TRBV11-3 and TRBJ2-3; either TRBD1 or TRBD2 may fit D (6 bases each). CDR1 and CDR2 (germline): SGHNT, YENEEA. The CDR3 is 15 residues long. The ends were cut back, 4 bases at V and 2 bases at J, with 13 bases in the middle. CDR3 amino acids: CASSSTGAHTDTQYF. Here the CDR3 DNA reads TGTGCCAGCAGCTCCACGGGGGCCCACACAGATACGCAGTATTTT.

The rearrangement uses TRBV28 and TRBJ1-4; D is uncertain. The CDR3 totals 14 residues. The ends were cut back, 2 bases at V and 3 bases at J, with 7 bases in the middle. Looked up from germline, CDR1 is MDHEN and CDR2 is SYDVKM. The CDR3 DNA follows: TGTGCCAGCAGTTTAGGGCAGTCTAATGAAAAACTGTTTTTT. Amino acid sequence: CASSLGQSNEKLFF.

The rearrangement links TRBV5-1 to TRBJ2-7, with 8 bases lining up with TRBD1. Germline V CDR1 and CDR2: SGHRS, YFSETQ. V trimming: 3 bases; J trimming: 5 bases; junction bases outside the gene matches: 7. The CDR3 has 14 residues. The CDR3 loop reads CASSWGTGRDEQYF. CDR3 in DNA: TGCGCCAGCAGCTGGGGGACAGGACGGGACGAGCAGTACTTC.

In DNA, the CDR3 is TGTGCCAGCAGCGAAAGCGGGGGGGCTAGAAATGAGCAGTTCTTC. This gives the protein CASSESGGARNEQFF. This chain links TRBV2 with TRBJ2-1, with 10 bases identical to TRBD2. The CDR3 contains 15 residues. Germline CDR1 and CDR2: SNHLY and FYNNEI. V gave up 6 bases and J gave up 7 bases; unmatched junction bases: 9. Together with reference TRBV2 and TRBJ2-1, the CDR3 gives the full variable domain: EPEVTQTPSHQVTQMGQEVILRCVPISNHLYFYWYRQILGQKVEFLVSFYNNEISEKSEIFDDQFSVERPDGSNFTLKIRSTKLEDSAMYFCASSESGGARNEQFFGPGTRLTVL.